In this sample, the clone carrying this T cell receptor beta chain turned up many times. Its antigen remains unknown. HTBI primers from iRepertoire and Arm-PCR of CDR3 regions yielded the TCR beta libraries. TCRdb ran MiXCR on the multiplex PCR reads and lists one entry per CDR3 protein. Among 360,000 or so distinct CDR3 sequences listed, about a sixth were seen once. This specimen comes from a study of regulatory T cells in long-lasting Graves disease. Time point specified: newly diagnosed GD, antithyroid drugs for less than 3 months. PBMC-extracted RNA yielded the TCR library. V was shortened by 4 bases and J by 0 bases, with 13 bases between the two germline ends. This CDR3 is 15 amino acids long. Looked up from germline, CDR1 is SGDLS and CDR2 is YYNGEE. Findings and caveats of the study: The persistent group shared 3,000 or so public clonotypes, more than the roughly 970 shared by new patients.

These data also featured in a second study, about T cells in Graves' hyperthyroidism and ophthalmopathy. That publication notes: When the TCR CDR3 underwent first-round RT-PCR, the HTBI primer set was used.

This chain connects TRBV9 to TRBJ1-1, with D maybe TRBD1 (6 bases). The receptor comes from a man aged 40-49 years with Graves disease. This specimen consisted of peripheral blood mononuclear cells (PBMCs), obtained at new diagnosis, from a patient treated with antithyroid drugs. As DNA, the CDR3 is TGTGCCAGCAGCTTGACAGGAGGTATGAACACTGAAGCTTTCTTT. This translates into CASSLTGGMNTEAFF.